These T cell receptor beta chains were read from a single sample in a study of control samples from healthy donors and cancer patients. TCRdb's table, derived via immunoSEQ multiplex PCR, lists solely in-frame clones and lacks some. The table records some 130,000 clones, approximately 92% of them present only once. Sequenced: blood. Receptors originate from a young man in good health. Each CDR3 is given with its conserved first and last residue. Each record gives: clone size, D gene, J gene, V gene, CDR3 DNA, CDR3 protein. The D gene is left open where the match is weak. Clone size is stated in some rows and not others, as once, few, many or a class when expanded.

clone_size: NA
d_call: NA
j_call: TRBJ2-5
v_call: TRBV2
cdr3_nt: TGTGCCAGCAGTGAATCCGGGGAGACCCAGTACTTC
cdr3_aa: CASSESGETQYF

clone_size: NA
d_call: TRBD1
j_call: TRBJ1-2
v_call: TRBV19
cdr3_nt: TGTGCCAGTAGTAACCGGGACAGCCGCTATGGCTACACCTTC
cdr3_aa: CASSNRDSRYGYTF

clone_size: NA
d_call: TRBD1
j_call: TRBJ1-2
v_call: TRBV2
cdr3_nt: TGTGCCAGCAGTGCCCACCGGGACAGGGGATTGAACTATGGCTACACCTTC
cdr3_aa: CASSAHRDRGLNYGYTF

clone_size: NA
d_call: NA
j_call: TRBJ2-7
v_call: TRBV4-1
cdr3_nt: TGCGCCAGCAGCCAAGTTTCCAGCGGGCACTCCTACGAGCAGTACTTC
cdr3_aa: CASSQVSSGHSYEQYF

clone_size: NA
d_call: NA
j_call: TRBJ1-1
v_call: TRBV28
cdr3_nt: TGTGCCAGCACTGAGGGACCGCTGAACACTGAAGCTTTCTTT
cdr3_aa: CASTEGPLNTEAFF

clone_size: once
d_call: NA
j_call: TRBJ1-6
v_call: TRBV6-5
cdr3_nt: TGTGCCAGCAGTTACGGAAGCAGAGGGGTTTCACCCCTCCACTTT
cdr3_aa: CASSYGSRGVSPLHF

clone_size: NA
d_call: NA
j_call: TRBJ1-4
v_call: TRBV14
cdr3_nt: TGTGCCAGCAGCCAAGGCATTCCCCCCGGGACTCATAATGAAAAACTGTTTTTT
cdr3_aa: CASSQGIPPGTHNEKLFF

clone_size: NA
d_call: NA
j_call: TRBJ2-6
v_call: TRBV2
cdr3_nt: TGTGCCAGCAGTGATCTGTACTCTGGGGCCAACGTCCTGACTTTC
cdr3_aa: CASSDLYSGANVLTF

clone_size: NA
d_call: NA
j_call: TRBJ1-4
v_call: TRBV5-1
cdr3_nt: TGCGCCAGCAGCTTGGATTCGGGGACAAGGAATGAAAAACTGTTTTTT
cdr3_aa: CASSLDSGTRNEKLFF

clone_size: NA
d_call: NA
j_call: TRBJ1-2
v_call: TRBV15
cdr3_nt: TGTGCCACCAGCAGAGATGTAGGCCGAGGTGGTGGTGGCTACACCTTC
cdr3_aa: CATSRDVGRGGGGYTF

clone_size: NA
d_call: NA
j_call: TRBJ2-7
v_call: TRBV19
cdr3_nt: TGTGCCAGTAGCAAGCCCCTAGCTTACGAGCAGTACTTC
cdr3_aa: CASSKPLAYEQYF

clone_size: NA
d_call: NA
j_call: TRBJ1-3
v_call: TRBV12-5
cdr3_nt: TGTGCTAGTGGCCCCCGGGAGGGAAGGAACACCATATATTTT
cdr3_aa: CASGPREGRNTIYF

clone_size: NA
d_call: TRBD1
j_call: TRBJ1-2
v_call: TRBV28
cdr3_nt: TGTGCCAGCAGGCTCGGGGACAGGGGGGACTATGGCTACACCTTC
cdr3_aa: CASRLGDRGDYGYTF

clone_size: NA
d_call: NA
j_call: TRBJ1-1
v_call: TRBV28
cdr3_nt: TGTGCCAGCAGTTTAAACCCCAGGGAGTACGCTGAAGCTTTCTTT
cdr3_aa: CASSLNPREYAEAFF

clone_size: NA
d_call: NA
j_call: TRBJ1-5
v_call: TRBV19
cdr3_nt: TGTGCCAGTAGTAGTGTCGCTAGCAATCAGCCCCAGCATTTT
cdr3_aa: CASSSVASNQPQHF